This passage covers 24 T cell receptor beta chains from one sample sequenced in a study of blood T cell repertoires in COVID-19 (dated by TCRdb to 2020 to 2021). Library method: the immunoSEQ multiplex PCR assay. The immuneACCESS repertoire file appears here via TCRdb, limited to in-frame rearrangements. These files lack a portion of the clones; in checked studies, under half of the deficit traces to unresolved V genes, and the cause of the others is not known. The sample table lists 450,000 to 500,000 clones, roughly nine tenths of them with a count of one. The ten largest clones add up to 6.5% to 8.5% of the sample. Specimen: PBMCs or T cells enriched from blood (not recorded which). These receptors came from a woman aged 60-70 years who had recovered from COVID-19.

The V gene is TRBV28, the J gene TRBJ1-3; D remains unclear. The CDR3 consists of 15 residues. Germline V gives CDR1 MDHEN, CDR2 SYDVKM. V lost 2 bases, J lost 1 base, and 9 bases lay in between. CDR3 nucleotide sequence: TGTGCCAGCAGTTTAAGCCAGAGGTCTGGAAACACCATATATTTT. It specifies CASSLSQRSGNTIYF. Using reference TRBV28 and TRBJ1-3 for the parts outside the CDR3, the full variable domain is DVKVTQSSRYLVKRTGEKVFLECVQDMDHENMFWYRQDPGLGLRLIYFSYDVKMKEKGDIPEGYSVSREKKERFSLILESASTNQTSMYLCASSLSQRSGNTIYFGEGSWLTVV.

The chain links TRBV4-2 to TRBJ2-7; possible D gene TRBD2, 5 bases. V was clipped by 0 bases and J by 2 bases, with 8 bases between them. Germline-derived CDR1 and CDR2 are LGHNA and YNFKEQ. The CDR3 has 14 amino acids. CDR3 coding DNA: TGTGCCAGCAGCCAAGATCGGAGGACCTACGAGCAGTACTTC. Translating it yields CASSQDRRTYEQYF.

V gene TRBV29-1 combines with J gene TRBJ1-1, with 10 bases identical to TRBD1. Germline trimming cut 0 bases from V and 7 bases from J; bases unmatched to any gene: 5. Germline V CDR1 and CDR2: SQVTM, ANQGSEA. The CDR3 length is 14 residues. The CDR3 loop is CSVEDRTGGDEAFF. The CDR3 nucleotides are TGCAGCGTTGAAGATCGGACAGGGGGGGATGAAGCTTTCTTT.

This chain connects TRBV5-1 to TRBJ1-1; 11 bases line up with TRBD1. The ends lost 3 bases at V and 7 bases at J; junction bases unmatched: 2. CDR1 is SGHRS and CDR2 is YFSETQ in the germline V gene. This CDR3 has 13 residues. CDR3 nucleotide sequence: TGCGCCAGCAGCTCGGGACAGGGGGGTGAAGCTTTCTTT. As protein: CASSSGQGGEAFF.

The chain couples TRBV19 to TRBJ1-1, with 10 bases lining up with TRBD1. The CDR3 consists of 15 residues. Germline CDR1 and CDR2: LNHDA and SQIVND (reference sequence). J was trimmed by 6 bases and V by 9 bases; bases with no gene match: 13. CDR3 sequence: CASMRAEGTGAEAFF. CDR3 DNA sequence: TGTGCCAGCATGCGGGCCGAGGGGACAGGGGCTGAAGCTTTCTTT.

V usage is TRBV10-3 and J usage is TRBJ2-5; 14 bases line up with TRBD2. The CDR3 extends over 13 amino acids. J was trimmed by 5 bases and V by 10 bases; bases with no gene match: 3. The germline gives CDR1 ENHRY, CDR2 SYGVKD. The CDR3 DNA is TGTGCCACCAGGACTAGCGGGGGGGAGACCCAGTACTTC. This encodes CATRTSGGETQYF.

The V call is TRBV19, the J call TRBJ1-4, with a weak D call TRBD1 (5 bases). Between the trimmed V and J ends, which lost 6 bases and 7 bases, there was a span of 18 bases. The CDR3 totals 15 residues. Per germline, CDR1 LNHDA and CDR2 SQIVND (reference sequence). The CDR3 DNA reads TGTGCCAGTAGGGCGCGGGGGGGTTGGGTTGAAAAACTGTTTTTT. The encoded protein is CASRARGGWVEKLFF. Looking up the rest from reference TRBV19 and TRBJ1-4 gives the full variable domain: DGGITQSPKYLFRKEGQNVTLSCEQNLNHDAMYWYRQDPGQGLRLIYYSQIVNDFQKGDIAEGYSVSREKKESFPLTVTSAQKNPTAFYLCASRARGGWVEKLFFGSGTQLSVL.

The CDR3 DNA reads as TGTGCCACCAGCGATCCGACTAGCGGCTCCACAGATACGCAGTATTTT. The encoded protein is CATSDPTSGSTDTQYF. The V gene is TRBV2, the J gene TRBJ2-3; 9 bases fit TRBD2. The V segment lost 10 bases and the J segment 2 bases; nucleotides outside the gene matches: 13. Per the germline V gene, CDR1 is SNHLY and CDR2 is FYNNEI. The CDR3 sequence is 16 residues long. Based on the CDR3 plus reference TRBV2 and TRBJ2-3, the full variable domain is EPEVTQTPSHQVTQMGQEVILRCVPISNHLYFYWYRQILGQKVEFLVSFYNNEISEKSEIFDDQFSVERPDGSNFTLKIRSTKLEDSAMYFCATSDPTSGSTDTQYFGPGTRLTVL.

The rearrangement links TRBV29-1 to TRBJ2-5; 7 positions agree with TRBD1. Germline-derived CDR1 and CDR2 are SQVTM and ANQGSEA. V lost 1 base, J lost 5 bases, and 13 bases stayed unmatched. The CDR3 spans 16 residues. The CDR3 DNA follows: TGCAGCGTTGAAGGGGCGAGGACAGGCCTGGCGGAGACCCAGTACTTC. This gives the protein CSVEGARTGLAETQYF.

The V gene is TRBV14, the J gene TRBJ2-2; the match to TRBD2 covers 8 bases. V trimming: 4 bases; J trimming: 6 bases; junction bases outside the gene matches: 10. The CDR3 covers 16 residues. Looked up from germline, CDR1 is SGHDN and CDR2 is FVKESK. In DNA form, the CDR3 reads TGTGCCAGCAGCCGCAGGGGCGGGGGGCCCTCCGGGGAGCTGTTTTTT. Its protein is CASSRRGGGPSGELFF. The variable domain in full, completed from reference TRBV14 and TRBJ2-2, reads EAGVTQFPSHSVIEKGQTVTLRCDPISGHDNLYWYRRVMGKEIKFLLHFVKESKQDESGMPNNRFLAERTGGTYSTLKVQPAELEDSGVYFCASSRRGGGPSGELFFGEGSRLTVL.

The rearrangement joins TRBV2 to TRBJ1-2; the D is unclear. Trimming removed 7 bases from V and 2 bases from J, with 5 bases in between. The CDR3 consists of 11 residues. The germline V gene has CDR1 SNHLY and CDR2 FYNNEI. The CDR3 nucleotides are TGTGCCAGCAATGGCAACTATGGCTACACCTTC. This gives the protein CASNGNYGYTF.

This clone was detected once. This sequence joins TRBV6-6 and TRBJ1-3; D not resolved. The CDR3 spans 12 residues. Germline V gene sequence: CDR1 MNHNY, CDR2 SVGAGI (reference sequence). Trimming stripped 5 bases from V and 8 bases from J, with 10 bases between. The DNA for the CDR3 is TGTGCCAGCAGTCCTCTCGGGTACACCATATATTTT. It translates to CASSPLGYTIYF.

This chain connects TRBV4-2 to TRBJ2-3, with 7 positions matching TRBD2. CDR3 length: 18 amino acids. The V and J ends lost 4 bases and 1 base, in that order; junction bases with no gene match: 14. CDR1 and CDR2 (germline): LGHNA, YNFKEQ. CDR3 sequence reads: CASSLVGAGTTRTDTQYF. DNA for the CDR3: TGTGCCAGCAGCCTAGTCGGGGCCGGGACTACACGCACAGATACGCAGTATTTT.

This clone appeared once. This chain's CDR3 is CASSMTAGRRLSNQPQHF. DNA of the CDR3: TGTGCCAGTAGTATGACAGCAGGGCGGAGATTAAGCAATCAGCCCCAGCATTTT. This chain joins TRBV19 and TRBJ1-5, with D possibly being TRBD1 (5 bases). This CDR3 has 18 residues. The ends were cut back, 3 bases at V and 1 base at J, with 19 bases in the middle. Germline CDR1 and CDR2: LNHDA and SQIVND (reference sequence).

This clone has a handful of counts. The chain is built from TRBV10-3 and TRBJ2-7, with 8 bases lining up with TRBD1. Germline V gene data show CDR1 as ENHRY and CDR2 as SYGVKD. This CDR3 spans 13 amino acids. V was clipped by 3 bases and J by 7 bases; unmatched bases: 5. The CDR3 DNA follows: TGTGCCATCAGTGAATCAGGGGGCGGTGAGCAGTACGTC. Protein product: CAISESGGGEQYV.

The gene calls are TRBV11-3 and TRBJ1-1; 7 bases agree with TRBD1. This CDR3 has 15 residues. Trimming took 4 bases from V and 4 from J; bases not matched to a gene: 9. The germline V gene encodes CDR1 SGHNT and CDR2 YENEEA. CDR3 in DNA: TGTGCCAGCAGCTCAACCACTGGACAGGTCACTGAAGCTTTCTTT. Amino acid sequence: CASSSTTGQVTEAFF. Drawing the rest from reference TRBV11-3 and TRBJ1-1, the complete variable domain is EAGVVQSPRYKIIEKKQPVAFWCNPISGHNTLYWYLQNLGQGPELLIRYENEEAVDDSQLPKDRFSAERLKGVDSTLKIQPAELGDSAVYLCASSSTTGQVTEAFFGQGTRLTVV.

J is TRBJ2-7 and V is TRBV27; TRBD1 matches at 7 bases. The CDR3 has 14 amino acids. The germline V gene has CDR1 MNHEY and CDR2 SMNVEV (reference sequence). The trim removed 6 bases at V and 5 bases at J, leaving 10 bases unmatched. Written as DNA, the CDR3 is TGTGCCAGCAGCCCGACAGGGATGAGTCACGAGCAGTACTTC. The encoded protein is CASSPTGMSHEQYF.

V usage is TRBV7-2 and J usage is TRBJ1-2, with 7 bases matching TRBD1. V shed 6 bases and J 4 bases; nucleotides not matched to a gene: 8. CDR3 length: 14 amino acids. Germline CDR1 SGHTA, CDR2 FQGNSA. The CDR3 sequence is CASRLAQGSYGYTF. The CDR3, as DNA: TGTGCCAGCAGACTCGCACAGGGGAGCTATGGCTACACCTTC.

The chain couples TRBV2 to TRBJ1-1, with a tentative D call TRBD1 (6 bases). From germline, CDR1 is SNHLY and CDR2 FYNNEI. Trimming shortened V by 7 bases and J by 7 bases, and 22 bases separated the two germline ends. The CDR3 is 15 residues long. CDR3 sequence reads: CASIKAARGSGEAFF. The CDR3 nucleotides are TGTGCCAGCATCAAGGCCGCCAGGGGAAGCGGTGAAGCTTTCTTT.

This clone was counted a single time. CDR3 loop: CASSPTRDRGRDQPQHF. The CDR3 DNA reads as TGTGCCAGCAGTCCTACTCGGGACAGGGGGAGAGACCAGCCCCAGCATTTT. This chain uses TRBV6-6 with TRBJ1-5, with 11 bases that match TRBD1. CDR1 and CDR2 from the germline V gene are MNHNY and SVGAGI (reference sequence). V lost 5 bases, J lost 7 bases, and 13 bases stayed unmatched. The CDR3 has 17 residues.

The chain joins TRBV30 to TRBJ1-6, with TRBD1 as a possible D gene (5 bases). CDR1 GTSNPN and CDR2 SVGIG come from the germline V gene (reference sequence). The CDR3 runs to 15 residues. Trimming took 5 bases from V and 0 from J, leaving 11 bases between them. The DNA of the CDR3 is TGTGCCTGGGGACACAGGAGCTCCTATAATTCACCCCTCCACTTT. This encodes CAWGHRSSYNSPLHF.

The chain carries TRBV2 and TRBJ2-4, with 7 bases matching TRBD1. Germline lookup yields CDR1 SNHLY and CDR2 FYNNEI. The ends lost 7 bases at V and 5 bases at J; junction bases unmatched: 8. The CDR3 extends over 14 amino acids. The CDR3 region is CASTDRVQENIQYF. In DNA form, the CDR3 reads TGTGCCAGCACCGACAGGGTACAGGAAAACATTCAGTACTTC.

The chain employs TRBV3-1 (or the pseudogene TRBV3-2) and TRBJ2-5, with 8 bases fitting TRBD1. The CDR3 spans 16 residues. The ends lost 4 bases at V and 4 bases at J; junction bases unmatched: 11. Germline V gene data show CDR1 as LGHDT and CDR2 as YNNKEL (reference sequence). CDR3 sequence: CASSRAGTGLRETQYF. DNA of the CDR3: TGTGCCAGCAGCCGGGCTGGGACAGGCCTTCGAGAGACCCAGTACTTC.

V and J are TRBV5-1 and TRBJ1-2; D may be TRBD1 (6 bases). Germline V gives CDR1 SGHRS, CDR2 YFSETQ. The CDR3 covers 15 residues. Trimming removed 1 base from V and 4 bases from J, with 14 bases in between. The CDR3 spells CASSLQGPQLYGYTF. The CDR3 region has the DNA TGCGCCAGCAGCTTGCAGGGGCCCCAACTCTATGGCTACACCTTC.